One and the same sample provided the 4 T cell receptor beta chains below, sequenced in a study of shared clonotypes between healthy human individuals. Some clones are missing from TCRdb's copy, which holds only in-frame ones; the method was immunoSEQ multiplex PCR. The sample has around 300,000 clones, around 86% seen once. What was sequenced was memory CD8+ T cells sorted from blood. Subset: CD45RO+ cells pooled with CCR7-negative TemRA cells. The receptors come from a man aged 18 to 29 in good health.

This clone was detected once. V gene TRBV4-3 combines with J gene TRBJ1-2; D not certain. Trimming pared 0 bases from V and 6 bases from J, leaving 11 bases between. The CDR3 totals 14 residues. Germline-derived CDR1 and CDR2 are LGHNA and YSLEER. The CDR3 DNA reads TGCGCCAGCAGCCAAGATTGGGCAGAGGATGGCTACACCTTC. It codes for CASSQDWAEDGYTF.

The CDR3 loop is CAWSNGGSMNTEAFF. CDR3 DNA sequence: TGTGCCTGGAGTAACGGGGGAAGCATGAACACTGAAGCTTTCTTT. This rearrangement joins TRBV30 to TRBJ1-1, with D possibly matching TRBD1 (5 bases). V was trimmed by 2 bases and J by 0 bases, leaving 13 bases between them. CDR3 length equals 15 residues. Looked up from germline, CDR1 is GTSNPN and CDR2 is SVGIG (reference sequence). Using reference TRBV30 and TRBJ1-1 for the parts outside the CDR3, the full variable domain is SQTIHQWPATLVQPVGSPLSLECTVEGTSNPNLYWYRQAAGRGLQLLFYSVGIGQISSEVPQNLSASRPQDRQFILSSKKLLLSDSGFYLCAWSNGGSMNTEAFFGQGTRLTVV.

The CDR3 spells CASSPSSGGEGHEQYF. The CDR3 nucleotides are TGCGCCAGCAGCCCATCGTCCGGGGGAGAGGGCCACGAGCAGTACTTC. This rearrangement joins TRBV4-1 to TRBJ2-7, with D possibly being TRBD2 (6 bases). The CDR3 is made up of 16 amino acids. Per the germline V gene, CDR1 is MGHRA and CDR2 is YSYEKL. The germline V and J ends were trimmed by 4 bases and 5 bases, with 21 bases remaining between them.

Details on this clone: The sample carries other DNA sequences with the same CDR3. This chain uses TRBV29-1 with TRBJ2-7; D may be TRBD1 (7 bases). The CDR3 consists of 12 residues. The V gene lost 7 bases and the J gene lost 4 bases, with 14 bases spanning the gap. Germline CDR1 SQVTM, CDR2 ANQGSEA. This chain's CDR3 is CSGRDSTYEQYF. As DNA, the CDR3 is TGCAGCGGGCGGGACAGTACTTACGAGCAGTACTTC.